What follows are 24 T cell receptor beta chains derived from one specimen sequenced in a study of T cell responses to AZD1222 COVID-19 vaccine. Repertoires were generated with immunoSEQ multiplex PCR, while TCRdb's copy carries only in-frame clones and drops some. The sample includes approximately 160,000 clones, roughly nine tenths of them seen just once. Specimen: peripheral blood, collected on day 0 of AZD1222 vaccination. The receptors were gathered from an adult in good health.

The chain employs TRBV7-9 and TRBJ1-6, with D possibly matching TRBD1 (5 bases). CDR1 is SEHNR and CDR2 is FQNEAQ in the germline V gene (reference sequence). Trimming stripped 4 bases from V and 10 bases from J, with 17 bases between. This CDR3 is built from 15 residues. CDR3 in amino acids: CASSSAGRPESPLHF. The CDR3 nucleotides read TGTGCCAGCAGCTCCGCGGGACGGCCTGAGTCACCCCTCCACTTT. Full variable domain (missing parts from reference TRBV7-9 and TRBJ1-6): DTGVSQNPRHKITKRGQNVTFRCDPISEHNRLYWYRQTLGQGPEFLTYFQNEAQLEKSRLLSDRFSAERPKGSFSTLEIQRTEQGDSAMYLCASSSAGRPESPLHFGNGTRLTVT.

J is TRBJ1-5 and V is TRBV19; no clear D. This CDR3 is built from 15 residues. Per the germline V gene, CDR1 is LNHDA and CDR2 is SQIVND (reference sequence). Trimming removed 6 bases at V and 6 bases at J, with 18 bases between. The CDR3 sequence: CASSYGSQVRQPQHF. The CDR3 DNA is TGTGCCAGTAGCTACGGGTCCCAAGTTCGTCAGCCCCAGCATTTT.

The rearrangement uses TRBV13 and TRBJ2-5; D is tentatively TRBD1 or TRBD2 (6 bases each). The CDR3 is made up of 16 amino acids. V lost 6 bases, J lost 2 bases, and 19 bases lay in between. Germline assignment: CDR1 PRHDT and CDR2 FYEKMQ (reference sequence). The CDR3 DNA is TGTGCCAGCAGTTCGGCGGGAACAGGGCTACAAGAGACCCAGTACTTC. This gives the protein CASSSAGTGLQETQYF. The whole variable domain, filled in from reference TRBV13 and TRBJ2-5, reads AAGVIQSPRHLIKEKRETATLKCYPIPRHDTVYWYQQGPGQDPQFLISFYEKMQSDKGSIPDRFSAQQFSDYHSELNMSSLELGDSALYFCASSSAGTGLQETQYFGPGTRLLVL.

This clone appeared once. The chain joins TRBV7-8 to TRBJ2-7; possibly TRBD1 for D (6 bases). The CDR3 consists of 17 residues. With 2 bases removed from V and 0 bases from J, the gap between germline ends came to 17 bases. Germline V gene data show CDR1 as SGHVS and CDR2 as FQNEAQ. CDR3 residues: CASSLRGAGAPSYEQYF. The DNA of the CDR3 is TGTGCCAGCAGCTTAAGGGGCGCAGGGGCCCCCTCCTACGAGCAGTACTTC.

The rearrangement links TRBV24-1 to TRBJ1-2, with unresolved D. The CDR3 length is 12 residues. Germline values: CDR1 KGHDR, CDR2 SFDVKD. Between the trimmed V and J ends, which lost 7 bases and 4 bases, there was a span of 9 bases. The CDR3 DNA is TGTGCCACCAGAGGAGGCGTCTATGGCTACACCTTC. Amino acids: CATRGGVYGYTF.

The V gene is TRBV7-2, the J gene TRBJ1-1; TRBD1 is a possible D gene (6 bases). CDR3 length: 14 residues. Germline values: CDR1 SGHTA, CDR2 FQGNSA. V lost 4 bases and J 4 bases, leaving 13 bases between the germline ends. The CDR3 here is CASSSRTASTEAFF. CDR3 sequence (DNA): TGTGCCAGCAGCTCGCGGACAGCTTCCACTGAAGCTTTCTTT. Full variable domain (remainder filled in from reference TRBV7-2 and TRBJ1-1): GAGVSQSPSNKVTEKGKDVELRCDPISGHTALYWYRQSLGQGLEFLIYFQGNSAPDKSGLPSDRFSAERTGGSVSTLTIQRTQQEDSAVYLCASSSRTASTEAFFGQGTRLTVV.

Turning to this clone: This same CDR3 is encoded by further DNA sequences in the sample. This chain uses TRBV9 with TRBJ1-6; D is possibly TRBD1 (6 bases). Germline lookup yields CDR1 SGDLS and CDR2 YYNGEE. The CDR3 contains 14 residues. V lost 2 bases to trimming and J lost 8 bases, with 11 bases between them. The CDR3 bases are TGTGCCAGCAGCGTTGGGGGCTTCGATTCACCCCTCCACTTT. Its translation: CASSVGGFDSPLHF.

Written as DNA, the CDR3 is TGTGCCAGCAGCCAAGGGCCCGGGGTAGGACGGATTAATGAGCAGTTCTTC. This gives the protein CASSQGPGVGRINEQFF. The chain links TRBV3-1 (or the pseudogene TRBV3-2) to TRBJ2-1; tentative D call: TRBD2 (5 bases). Trimming stripped 1 base from V and 7 bases from J, with 20 bases between. Germline CDR1 and CDR2: LGHDT and YNNKEL (reference sequence). The CDR3 runs to 17 residues.

This clone was counted only a few times. The chain employs TRBV5-4 and TRBJ1-2; D not certain. The CDR3 loop spans 13 amino acids. V lost 4 bases, J lost 7 bases, and 14 bases lay in between. CDR1 and CDR2 from the germline V gene are SGHNT and YYREEE (reference sequence). The CDR3 sequence: CASSTRIEGGYTF. DNA for the CDR3: TGTGCCAGCAGCACCCGAATAGAGGGTGGCTACACCTTC.

In nucleotides, the CDR3 is TGCGCCAGCAGCCAAGATGGGCAGGGAGGTTCACCCCTCCACTTT. Amino acids: CASSQDGQGGSPLHF. V gene TRBV4-3 combines with J gene TRBJ1-6, with a tentative D call TRBD1 (5 bases). Germline V gene lookup returns CDR1 LGHNA and CDR2 YSLEER. V was clipped by 0 bases and J by 9 bases, with 12 bases between them. The CDR3 is 15 amino acids.

The gene calls are TRBV5-1 and TRBJ1-2; no firm D call. Germline-derived CDR1 and CDR2 are SGHRS and YFSETQ. This CDR3 is 12 amino acids long. Trimming cost V 0 bases and J 8 bases, with 8 bases left between them. The DNA for the CDR3 is TGCGCCAGCAGCTTGGTGGGCAGCGGCTACACCTTC. It yields the protein CASSLVGSGYTF.

The chain couples TRBV9 to TRBJ1-1; weak D call: TRBD1 (6 bases). The CDR3 extends over 15 amino acids. V shed 0 bases and J shed 4 bases, with 13 bases lying between them. Germline V gene lookup returns CDR1 SGDLS and CDR2 YYNGEE. The CDR3 here is CASSVGVQGSTEAFF. The CDR3 coding sequence is TGTGCCAGCAGCGTAGGTGTTCAGGGGAGCACTGAAGCTTTCTTT.

V is TRBV18 and J is TRBJ2-7; weak D call: TRBD2 (5 bases). With 3 bases removed from V and 9 bases from J, the gap between germline ends came to 18 bases. The CDR3 is 14 residues long. Germline assignment: CDR1 KGHSH and CDR2 LQKENI. The CDR3 region is CASSPPTGSDGQYF. CDR3 nucleotide sequence: TGTGCCAGCTCACCTCCAACGGGTAGCGACGGGCAGTACTTC. The complete variable domain, with remaining parts taken from reference TRBV18 and TRBJ2-7, reads NAGVMQNPRHLVRRRGQEARLRCSPMKGHSHVYWYRQLPEEGLKFMVYLQKENIIDESGMPKERFSAEFPKEGPSILRIQQVVRGDSAAYFCASSPPTGSDGQYFGPGTRLTVT.

The genes are TRBV7-6 and TRBJ2-7; 12 positions agree with TRBD1. V gave up 6 bases and J gave up 5 bases; unmatched junction bases: 14. The germline V gene has CDR1 SGHVS and CDR2 FNYEAQ. This CDR3 is 17 amino acids long. The CDR3 nucleotides are TGTGCCAGCAGGAAACAAGTTGGCGGGACAGGGGGCCACGAGCAGTACTTC. It codes for CASRKQVGGTGGHEQYF.

The CDR3, as DNA: TGTGCCAGCAGCCAAGATCTGGCGGGAGTATCCTACAATGAGCAGTTCTTC. Protein: CASSQDLAGVSYNEQFF. The V and J genes are TRBV4-2 and TRBJ2-1, with 7 nucleotides matching TRBD2. V shed 0 bases and J 1 base; nucleotides not matched to a gene: 6. This CDR3 has 17 amino acids. Germline-derived CDR1 and CDR2 are LGHNA and YNFKEQ.

The chain is built from TRBV29-1 and TRBJ1-2, with D uncertain. Germline CDR1 is SQVTM and CDR2 is ANQGSEA. Deletions cut 7 bases from V and 9 bases from J, with 18 bases between. The CDR3 is made up of 12 amino acids. This CDR3 reads CSGKQWAERYTF. CDR3 sequence (DNA): TGCAGCGGAAAGCAGTGGGCTGAACGCTACACCTTC.

On this clone: A much larger clone sits a single nucleotide away, making a read error possible. This sequence joins TRBV27 and TRBJ1-1; D unclear. Trimming shortened V by 6 bases and J by 0 bases, and 8 bases separated the two germline ends. Per the germline V gene, CDR1 is MNHEY and CDR2 is SMNVEV (reference sequence). CDR3 length: 13 residues. The CDR3 protein is CASREGMNTEAFF. The DNA of the CDR3 is TGTGCCAGCAGGGAAGGGATGAACACTGAAGCTTTCTTT.

The chain employs TRBV5-1 and TRBJ1-1; TRBD1 matches 8 bases. The CDR3 contains 14 residues. Germline V CDR1 and CDR2: SGHRS, YFSETQ. The junction had 4 bases not matched to a gene; V was cut back by 2 bases and J by 4 bases. CDR3 nucleotide sequence: TGCGCCAGCAGCTTAGGACAGGGCGTCACTGAAGCTTTCTTT. This encodes CASSLGQGVTEAFF.

The chain has TRBV5-6 and TRBJ2-3; 8 bases match TRBD2. There are 16 residues in the CDR3. Germline loops: CDR1 SGHDT, CDR2 YYEEEE. V shed 5 bases and J 0 bases; nucleotides not matched to a gene: 8. The CDR3 bases are TGTGCCAGCAGACCACCCGTAGCGGGGAGCACAGATACGCAGTATTTT. This translates into CASRPPVAGSTDTQYF.

The chain employs TRBV21-1 and TRBJ2-7; TRBD2 reflects the table's D call only, with no check against the DNA. TRBV21-1 is termed a pseudogene. This CDR3 contains 15 residues. This CDR3 is CASSKGTGSRYEQYF. The CDR3 nucleotides read TGTGCCAGCAGCAAGGGTACGGGGAGTAGGTACGAGCAGTACTTC.

This chain links TRBV5-4 with TRBJ1-2; tentative D call: TRBD1 (5 bases). Per germline, CDR1 SGHNT and CDR2 YYREEE (reference sequence). V was shortened by 4 bases and J by 4 bases, with 17 bases between the two germline ends. The CDR3 sequence is 15 residues long. The CDR3 DNA reads TGTGCCAGCAGCCCCGACCGGCAGGGTCCCTATGGCTACACCTTC. Translation: CASSPDRQGPYGYTF.

The gene calls are TRBV9 and TRBJ2-3; D uncertain. The V end was cut by 0 bases, the J end by 0 bases, with 5 bases between. The CDR3 covers 14 residues. Germline V gives CDR1 SGDLS, CDR2 YYNGEE. In nucleotides, the CDR3 is TGTGCCAGCAGCGTAGACGGTAGCACAGATACGCAGTATTTT. This sequence encodes CASSVDGSTDTQYF.

This chain connects TRBV12-3 or TRBV12-4 to TRBJ2-7, with D maybe TRBD1 (6 bases). The CDR3 spans 13 residues. V was cut by 5 bases and J by 3 bases, with 11 bases left in between. For the CDR3, the DNA is TGTGCCAGCAGTCGTGCCAGGGGCTACGAGCAGTACTTC. Protein sequence: CASSRARGYEQYF.

The chain employs TRBV4-3 and TRBJ1-5; D is uncertain. CDR1 LGHNA and CDR2 YSLEER come from the germline V gene. The V end was cut by 0 bases, the J end by 10 bases, with 16 bases between. The CDR3 extends over 15 amino acids. The CDR3 here is CASSQDFVGRSPQHF. The CDR3 DNA follows: TGCGCCAGCAGCCAAGACTTTGTAGGGCGTTCACCCCAGCATTTT.